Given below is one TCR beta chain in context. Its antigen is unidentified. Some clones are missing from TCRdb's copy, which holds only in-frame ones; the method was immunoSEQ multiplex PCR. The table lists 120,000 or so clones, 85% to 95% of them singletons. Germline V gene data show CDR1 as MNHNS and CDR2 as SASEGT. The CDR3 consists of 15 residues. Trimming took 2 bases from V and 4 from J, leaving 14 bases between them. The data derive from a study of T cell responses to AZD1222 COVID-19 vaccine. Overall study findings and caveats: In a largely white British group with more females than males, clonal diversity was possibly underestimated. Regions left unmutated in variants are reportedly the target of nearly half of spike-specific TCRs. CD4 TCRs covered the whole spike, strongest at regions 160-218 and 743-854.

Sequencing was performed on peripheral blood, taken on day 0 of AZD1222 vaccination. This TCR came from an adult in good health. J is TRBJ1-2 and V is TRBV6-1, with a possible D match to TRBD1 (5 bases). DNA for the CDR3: TGTGCCAGCAGTGAAATATGGGGCGCGTTCTATGGCTACACCTTC. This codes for CASSEIWGAFYGYTF.